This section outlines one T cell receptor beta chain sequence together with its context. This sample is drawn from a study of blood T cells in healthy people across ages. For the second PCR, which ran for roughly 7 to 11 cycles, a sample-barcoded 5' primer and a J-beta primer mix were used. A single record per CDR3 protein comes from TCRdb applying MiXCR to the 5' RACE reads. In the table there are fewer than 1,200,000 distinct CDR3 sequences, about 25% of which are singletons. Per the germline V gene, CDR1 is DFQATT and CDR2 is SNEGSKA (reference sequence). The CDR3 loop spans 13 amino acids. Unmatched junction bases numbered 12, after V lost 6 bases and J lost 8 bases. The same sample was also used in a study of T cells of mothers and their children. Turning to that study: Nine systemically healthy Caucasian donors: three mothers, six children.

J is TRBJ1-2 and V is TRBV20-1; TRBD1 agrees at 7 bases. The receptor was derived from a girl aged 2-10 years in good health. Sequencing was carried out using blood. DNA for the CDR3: TGCAGTGCGGCGACAGGGAGGGAGGGGGGCTACACCTTC. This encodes CSAATGREGGYTF.